These 13 T cell receptor beta chains were sequenced from one sample in a study of monozygotic twins with cystic fibrosis. The data were produced by immunoSEQ multiplex PCR, yet TCRdb's version contains in-frame clones alone and is incomplete. The sample comprises 20,000 to 25,000 clones, approximately 97% of which are singletons, and 0.12% to 0.15% rests with the top ten. Sequencing was carried out using blood. Receptor source: a girl between 5 and 17 years old with cystic fibrosis.

V gene TRBV29-1 combines with J gene TRBJ1-1, with D tentatively TRBD1 (6 bases). V lost 5 bases, J lost 6 bases, and 16 bases lay in between. This CDR3 region has 13 residues. Looked up from germline, CDR1 is SQVTM and CDR2 is ANQGSEA. The CDR3 nucleotides are TGCAGCGTTTCCGGACAGTTGCGCGCTGAAGCTTTCTTT. Protein sequence: CSVSGQLRAEAFF.

This chain connects TRBV28 to TRBJ2-7; 7 nucleotides align to TRBD1. CDR1 and CDR2 (germline): MDHEN, SYDVKM. The CDR3 contains 17 residues. V gave up 6 bases and J gave up 2 bases; unmatched junction bases: 16. The CDR3 region has the DNA TGTGCCAGCAGCCCAGGGGGTCTGGTACGTAGTCCCTACGAGCAGTACTTC. Protein product: CASSPGGLVRSPYEQYF.

The CDR3: CASSQDRVASYNEQFF. In nucleotides, the CDR3 is TGCGCCAGCAGCCAAGACAGGGTGGCTTCCTACAATGAGCAGTTCTTC. V gene TRBV4-3 combines with J gene TRBJ2-1; possible D gene TRBD1, 5 bases. The germline V and J ends were trimmed by 0 bases and 1 base, with 10 bases remaining between them. The CDR3 sequence is 16 residues long. CDR1 is LGHNA and CDR2 is YSLEER in the germline V gene.

This chain uses TRBV11-3 with TRBJ2-1, with TRBD2 matching 8 bases. Losses at the gene ends were 5 bases for V and 1 base for J; bases not matched to a gene: 7. CDR1 and CDR2 from the germline V gene are SGHNT and YENEEA. CDR3 length: 16 amino acids. The CDR3 is CASSPGGGQSYNEQFF. CDR3 sequence (DNA): TGTGCCAGCAGCCCCGGGGGGGGGCAATCCTACAATGAGCAGTTCTTC.

This chain uses TRBV21-1 with TRBJ2-7; the table names TRBD1, a call not compared with the DNA. TRBV21-1 corresponds to a pseudogene. This CDR3 spans 19 amino acids. The DNA of the CDR3 is TGTGCCAGCGAAAGGAGCGAAAATCCCGGGACAGCTAACTCCTACGAGCAGTACGTC. Translated: CASERSENPGTANSYEQYV.

V gene TRBV9 combines with J gene TRBJ1-5, with D tentatively TRBD1 (6 bases). Germline V CDR1 and CDR2: SGDLS, YYNGEE. The CDR3 is 16 residues long. V was shortened by 4 bases and J by 6 bases, with 20 bases between the two germline ends. CDR3 amino acids: CASSPGERGAGQPQHF. The CDR3 bases are TGTGCCAGCAGCCCGGGAGAGAGGGGGGCTGGTCAGCCCCAGCATTTT.

The gene calls are TRBV5-6 and TRBJ2-4, with no clear D. Germline V gives CDR1 SGHDT, CDR2 YYEEEE. This CDR3 is 16 amino acids long. The V end lost 4 bases, the J end lost 1 base, and 15 bases lay between the germline ends. CDR3 DNA: TGTGCCAGCAGCCCGGTCCTAGACCTCGCCAAAAACATTCAGTACTTC. It specifies CASSPVLDLAKNIQYF.

J is TRBJ2-5 and V is TRBV4-1, with 12 bases lining up with TRBD2. The CDR3 is made up of 18 amino acids. The germline V gene has CDR1 MGHRA and CDR2 YSYEKL. Germline trimming cut 4 bases from V and 5 bases from J; bases unmatched to any gene: 14. The CDR3 sequence is CASSRIPARLAGGETQYF. The CDR3 DNA follows: TGCGCCAGCAGCCGCATCCCCGCAAGGCTAGCGGGAGGGGAGACCCAGTACTTC.

The V call is TRBV14, the J call TRBJ2-7; tentatively, D is TRBD2 (5 bases). The CDR3 totals 22 residues. CDR1 SGHDN and CDR2 FVKESK come from the germline V gene. V lost 0 bases to trimming and J lost 5 bases, with 35 bases between them. The CDR3 nucleotides are TGTGCCAGCAGCCAAGAAAGCAATGACTGGATCGGATCTGGGCCTAGCAGGCACGAGCAGTACGTC. It translates to CASSQESNDWIGSGPSRHEQYV.

The chain is built from TRBV5-1 and TRBJ2-3; 12 bases map to TRBD2. The CDR3 runs 18 residues. J was trimmed by 0 bases and V by 2 bases; bases with no gene match: 7. CDR1 is SGHRS, CDR2 YFSETQ, per germline. CDR3 in DNA: TGCGCCAGCAGCTTTGGGACTAGCGGGTCTTCTAGCACAGATACGCAGTATTTT. This encodes CASSFGTSGSSSTDTQYF.

The V call is TRBV7-2, the J call TRBJ2-1; 8 nucleotides align to TRBD2. Germline loops: CDR1 SGHTA, CDR2 FQGNSA. This CDR3 region has 16 residues. V lost 2 bases and J lost 1; bases outside the gene matches: 4. CDR3 bases: TGTGCCAGCAGCTTAATGAGCGGGAGTTCCTACAATGAGCAGTTCTTC. This gives the protein CASSLMSGSSYNEQFF.

This clone was seen once. The rearrangement links TRBV18 to TRBJ1-1; tentatively, D is TRBD1 (6 bases). Germline V gives CDR1 KGHSH, CDR2 LQKENI. Trimming removed 6 bases from V and 4 bases from J, with 18 bases in between. The CDR3 runs 15 residues. This CDR3 is CASSPDRFFGTEAFF. The CDR3 DNA reads as TGTGCCAGCTCCCCAGACAGGTTCTTTGGCACTGAAGCTTTCTTT.

V gene TRBV27 combines with J gene TRBJ2-7; TRBD1 agrees at 10 bases. CDR3 length: 15 residues. Trimming at V came to 3 bases and at J to 1 base, leaving 3 bases not matched to a gene. Germline V gene data show CDR1 as MNHEY and CDR2 as SMNVEV (reference sequence). The CDR3 DNA reads as TGTGCCAGCAGTTTGGGACAGGGGTTTTCCTACGAGCAGTACTTC. Its translation is CASSLGQGFSYEQYF.